The 12 T cell receptor beta chains presented below share a single source sample, sequenced in a study of shared clonotypes between healthy human individuals. Generated by immunoSEQ multiplex PCR, the TCRdb table keeps only in-frame clones and is missing some. The sample records about 2.4 million clones, roughly 93% being singletons. What was sequenced was naive CD4+ T cells from PBMCs. Indicated subset: CD45RA+ positively selected. The receptor source for this set is a man aged 18 to 30 in good health. Some clones in this sample may be carry-over from other donors' samples.

The J gene is TRBJ2-5, the V gene TRBV11-2, with D unclear. V dropped 6 bases and J dropped 5 bases, with 13 bases sitting between them. The CDR3 sequence is 13 residues long. Germline CDR1 reads SGHAT; CDR2 reads FQNNGV. The CDR3 bases are TGTGCCAGCAGTAAGTGGTCGGAGGAGACCCAGTACTTC. Translated: CASSKWSEETQYF.

The chain recombines TRBV29-1 with TRBJ2-2; D call uncertain. Germline V CDR1 and CDR2: SQVTM, ANQGSEA. Trimming left V 6 bases short and J 4 bases short, with 12 bases between. This CDR3 is 13 amino acids long. CDR3: CSVVRGVTGELFF. CDR3 nucleotides: TGCAGCGTCGTTCGTGGAGTCACCGGGGAGCTGTTTTTT.

The chain has TRBV9 and TRBJ1-1, with TRBD1 identical over 8 bases. This CDR3 contains 14 residues. Germline V lookup: CDR1 SGDLS, CDR2 YYNGEE. The J segment lost 6 bases and the V segment lost 3 bases, leaving 7 bases of the junction unmatched. The CDR3: CASSAGQGWAEAFF. CDR3 coding DNA: TGTGCCAGCAGCGCAGGACAGGGTTGGGCTGAAGCTTTCTTT.

This chain links TRBV11-2 with TRBJ2-7, with 9 bases identical to TRBD2. The germline CDR1 and CDR2 sequences are SGHAT and FQNNGV. CDR3 length: 14 residues. The V segment lost 3 bases and the J segment 6 bases; nucleotides outside the gene matches: 6. CDR3 sequence (DNA): TGTGCCAGCAGCTTTATAGCGGGAGTGGGCGAGCAGTACTTC. Its translation: CASSFIAGVGEQYF.

V and J are TRBV6-1 and TRBJ1-5; D gene uncertain. The V gene lost 3 bases and the J gene lost 4 bases, with 7 bases spanning the gap. The CDR3 has 13 residues. Per germline, CDR1 MNHNS and CDR2 SASEGT. The CDR3 region has the DNA TGTGCCAGCAGTGATACCGGTAATCAGCCCCAGCATTTT. This gives the protein CASSDTGNQPQHF.

The V gene is TRBV5-1, the J gene TRBJ2-2; no reliable D call. Germline CDR1 SGHRS, CDR2 YFSETQ. The germline V and J ends were trimmed by 0 bases and 13 bases, with 7 bases remaining between them. This CDR3 has 11 residues. The DNA for the CDR3 is TGCGCCAGCAGCTTGGCTTCACGGCTGTTTTTT. Protein: CASSLASRLFF.

The chain combines TRBV10-1 with TRBJ2-3; 9 bases map to TRBD1. J lost 5 bases, V lost 4 bases, and 10 bases had no gene match. This CDR3 comprises 16 residues. Germline V lookup: CDR1 WNHNN, CDR2 SYGVQD (reference sequence). As DNA, the CDR3 is TGCGCCAGCAGTGCCGGGACAGGGACACACTTAGATACGCAGTATTTT. Translation gives CASSAGTGTHLDTQYF.

This chain uses TRBV15 with TRBJ1-1; 8 nucleotides agree with TRBD1. V lost 2 bases and J lost 3; bases outside the gene matches: 17. Germline assignment: CDR1 LNHNV and CDR2 YYDKDF (reference sequence). The CDR3 length is 19 residues. In DNA form, the CDR3 reads TGTGCCACCAGCAGATTCGGACAGGGAAGAAGCGGGGGGGACACTGAAGCTTTCTTT. Protein sequence: CATSRFGQGRSGGDTEAFF. The full variable domain, its missing parts supplied by reference TRBV15 and TRBJ1-1, is DAMVIQNPRYQVTQFGKPVTLSCSQTLNHNVMYWYQQKSSQAPKLLFHYYDKDFNNEADTPDNFQSRRPNTSFCFLDIRSPGLGDTAMYLCATSRFGQGRSGGDTEAFFGQGTRLTVV.

The V call is TRBV4-2, the J call TRBJ1-1, with 8 bases matching TRBD1. Looked up from germline, CDR1 is LGHNA and CDR2 is YNFKEQ. After removal of 4 bases from V and 1 base from J, the junction contained 8 bases not matched to a gene. CDR3 length: 16 amino acids. As DNA, the CDR3 is TGTGCCAGCAGCCCCCGGACAGGGAGGACGAACACTGAAGCTTTCTTT. Translation gives CASSPRTGRTNTEAFF.

The chain employs TRBV7-2 and TRBJ2-5; D gene uncertain. V lost 3 bases to trimming and J lost 4 bases, with 6 bases between them. Per the germline V gene, CDR1 is SGHTA and CDR2 is FQGNSA. This CDR3 is 12 amino acids long. CDR3 sequence reads: CASSFPGETQYF. The CDR3 DNA sequence: TGTGCCAGCAGCTTCCCGGGAGAGACCCAGTACTTC. The whole variable domain, filled in from reference TRBV7-2 and TRBJ2-5, reads GAGVSQSPSNKVTEKGKDVELRCDPISGHTALYWYRQSLGQGLEFLIYFQGNSAPDKSGLPSDRFSAERTGGSVSTLTIQRTQQEDSAVYLCASSFPGETQYFGPGTRLLVL.

The J gene is TRBJ2-2, the V gene TRBV7-3; D is ambiguous. The CDR3 totals 13 residues. With 5 bases removed from V and 5 bases from J, the gap between germline ends came to 9 bases. Germline CDR1 and CDR2: SGHTA and FQGTGA. The CDR3, as DNA: TGTGCCAGCAGCCCAATAAGGACCGGGGAGCTGTTTTTT. The encoded protein is CASSPIRTGELFF.

The chain recombines TRBV9 with TRBJ2-1; the D is unclear. V dropped 0 bases and J dropped 2 bases, with 6 bases sitting between them. Germline V CDR1 and CDR2: SGDLS, YYNGEE. The length of the CDR3 is 14 residues. The CDR3 DNA sequence: TGTGCCAGCAGCGTAGATGGAGCCTACAATGAGCAGTTCTTC. This encodes CASSVDGAYNEQFF.